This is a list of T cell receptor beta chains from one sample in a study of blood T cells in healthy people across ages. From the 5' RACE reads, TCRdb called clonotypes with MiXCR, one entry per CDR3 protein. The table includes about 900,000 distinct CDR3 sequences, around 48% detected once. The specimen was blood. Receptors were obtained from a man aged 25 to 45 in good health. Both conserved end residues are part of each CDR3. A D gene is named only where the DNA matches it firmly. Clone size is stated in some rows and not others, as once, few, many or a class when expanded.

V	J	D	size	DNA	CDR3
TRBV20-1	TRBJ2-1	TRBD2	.	TGCAGAGCCAGGACGAGCGGGAACAATGAGCGGTTCTTC	CRARTSGNNERFF
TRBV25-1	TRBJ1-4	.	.	TGTGCCAGCAGTGGCGAAAGAACAACTAATGAAAAACTGTTTTTT	CASSGERTTNEKLFF
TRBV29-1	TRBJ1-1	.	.	TGCAGCGTTGAAATCGGACTTCATAACACTGAAGCTTTCTTT	CSVEIGLHNTEAFF
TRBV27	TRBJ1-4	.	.	TGTGCCAGCAAGAACGTCGTAACTAATGAAAAACTGTTTTTT	CASKNVVTNEKLFF
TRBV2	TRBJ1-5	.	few	TGTGCCAGCAGTGAATCGGGGCGGACTAATCAGCCCCAGCATTTT	CASSESGRTNQPQHF
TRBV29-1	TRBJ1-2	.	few	TGCAGCGTTGACAGGGCCGATGGCTACACCTTC	CSVDRADGYTF
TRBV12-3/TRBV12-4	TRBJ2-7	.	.	TGTGCCAGCAGCCGGATACAGGGCTCCTACGAGCAGTACTTC	CASSRIQGSYEQYF
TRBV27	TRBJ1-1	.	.	TGTGCCAGCAGTTTATCCCAGGGCACTACTATGAACACTGAAGCTTTCTTT	CASSLSQGTTMNTEAFF
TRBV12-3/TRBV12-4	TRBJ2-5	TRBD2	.	TGTGCCAGCAGAGCTAGCGGGGGGGCTCAAGAGACCCAGTACTTC	CASRASGGAQETQYF
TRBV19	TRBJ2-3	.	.	TGTGCCAGTAGCCGACTCCGGGGGGCCAGCACAGATACGCAGTATTTT	CASSRLRGASTDTQYF
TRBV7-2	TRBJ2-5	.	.	TGTGCCAGCAGTTTTCGGTGGGGGGGCGAGACCCAGTACTTC	CASSFRWGGETQYF
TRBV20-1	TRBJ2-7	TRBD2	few	TGCAGTGCTAGGGGGACTAGCGGCTCCTACGAGCAGTACTTC	CSARGTSGSYEQYF
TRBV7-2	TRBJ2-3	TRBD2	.	TGTGCCAGCAGCCCCCGGGGGGTACGCACAGATACGCAGTATTTT	CASSPRGVRTDTQYF
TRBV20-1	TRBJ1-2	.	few	TGCAGTGCTTACCCGGGCAGGGCTAACTATGGCTACACCTTC	CSAYPGRANYGYTF
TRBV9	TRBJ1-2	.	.	TGTGCCAGCAGCGACAACCCACCGGGCTATGGCTACACCTTC	CASSDNPPGYGYTF
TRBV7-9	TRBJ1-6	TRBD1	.	TGTGCCAGCGTACAGGGGGTAGGGAATTCACCCCTCCACTTT	CASVQGVGNSPLHF
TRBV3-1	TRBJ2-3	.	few	TGTGCCAGCAGCCAAGAAGCAGGGGAGGATACGCAGTATTTT	CASSQEAGEDTQYF
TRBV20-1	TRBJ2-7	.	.	TGCAGTGGCCAGAGGACCTTGGACGAGCAGTACTTC	CSGQRTLDEQYF
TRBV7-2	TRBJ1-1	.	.	TGTGCCAGCAGCTTAAATCGCCCCGGGGACACTGAAGCTTTCTTT	CASSLNRPGDTEAFF
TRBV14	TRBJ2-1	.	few	TGTGCCAGCAGCCAAGAAGGGTTCACCTACAATGAGCAGTTCTTC	CASSQEGFTYNEQFF
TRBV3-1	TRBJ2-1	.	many	TGTGCCAGCAGCCGCAAGGCGTTCAGGGGTGCTTCCTACAATGAGCAGTTCTTC	CASSRKAFRGASYNEQFF
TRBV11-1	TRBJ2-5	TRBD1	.	TGTGCCAGCAGCTTAGCTCTGGACAGGGGTTGGGAGACCCAGTACTTC	CASSLALDRGWETQYF
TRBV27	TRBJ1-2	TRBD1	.	TGTGCCAGCAGCCTGGGACAGCCGTTTAACTATGGCTACACCTTC	CASSLGQPFNYGYTF
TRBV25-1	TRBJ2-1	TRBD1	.	TGTGCCAGCAGTGAATCCGGGACAGGGCCTAAAGGGCAGTTCTTC	CASSESGTGPKGQFF
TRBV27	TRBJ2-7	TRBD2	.	TGTGCCAGCAGTTTAAGACAAGGGACTAGCGGGGGGAACTACGAGCAGTACTTC	CASSLRQGTSGGNYEQYF
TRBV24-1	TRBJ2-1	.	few	TGTGCCACCAGTGATCCCAGAATAATCAATGAGCAGTTCTTC	CATSDPRIINEQFF
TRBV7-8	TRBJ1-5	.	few	TGTGCCAGCAGCTCCAGGGTAGATAATCAGCCCCAGCATTTT	CASSSRVDNQPQHF
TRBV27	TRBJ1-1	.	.	TGTGCCAGCAGTTTATCGATCGAACAGGCGAACACTGAAGCTTTCTTT	CASSLSIEQANTEAFF
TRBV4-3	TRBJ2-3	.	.	TGCGCCAGCAGCCAGCGTAGGGAGGTCCGAGCCAGCACAGATACGCAGTATTTT	CASSQRREVRASTDTQYF
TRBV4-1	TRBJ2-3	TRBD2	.	TGCGCCAGCAGCCAAGTCAGCGGGGAGAGCACAGATACGCAGTATTTT	CASSQVSGESTDTQYF
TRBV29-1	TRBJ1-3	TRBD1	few	TGCAGCGCCGACGGACAGGGCGAAAACACCATATATTTT	CSADGQGENTIYF
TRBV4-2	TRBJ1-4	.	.	TGTGCCAGCAGCCAAGAAGGGCTTAATGAAAAACTGTTTTTT	CASSQEGLNEKLFF
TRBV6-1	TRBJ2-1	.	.	TGTGCCAGCAGTGAATACGTCAATGAGCAGTTCTTC	CASSEYVNEQFF
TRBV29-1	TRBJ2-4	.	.	TGCAGCGTCGGGACTCTAGGGGACATTCAGTACTTC	CSVGTLGDIQYF
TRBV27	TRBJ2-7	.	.	TGTGCCAGCAAATGGGGGCCAGGGAGCTCCTACGTGCAGTACTTC	CASKWGPGSSYVQYF
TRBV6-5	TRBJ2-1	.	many	TGTGCCAGCAGTGACTCTGGAGCGGATGAGCAGTTCTTC	CASSDSGADEQFF
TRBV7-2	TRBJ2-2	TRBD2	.	TGTGCCAGCAGACCTAGCGGGGGGAAGTCCGGGGAGCTGTTTTTT	CASRPSGGKSGELFF
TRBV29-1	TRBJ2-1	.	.	TGCAGCGTTGAGGCAGGCTCCTACAATGAGCAGTTCTTC	CSVEAGSYNEQFF
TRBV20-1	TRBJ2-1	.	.	TGCAGTGCTAGAGATGCAGGGATTAGCGACAATGAGCAGTTCTTC	CSARDAGISDNEQFF
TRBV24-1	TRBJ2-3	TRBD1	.	TGTGCCACCAGTGAGGGACAGGGGAGCACAGATACGCAGTATTTT	CATSEGQGSTDTQYF
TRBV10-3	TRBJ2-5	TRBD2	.	TGTGCCATCAGTGAGTCCTCTAGCGGGGGACGGGAGACCCAGTACTTC	CAISESSSGGRETQYF
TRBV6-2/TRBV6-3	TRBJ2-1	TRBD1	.	TGTGCCAGCAGGGAACCGGGACAGGGAGTGAATGAGCAGTTCTTC	CASREPGQGVNEQFF
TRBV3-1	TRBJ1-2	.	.	TGTGCCAGCAGCCCTCGTGAAGGAGGTTCCTATGGCTACACCTTC	CASSPREGGSYGYTF